One sample yielded the 24 T cell receptor beta chains listed below, sequenced in a study of identical twins' blood T cells. TCRdb re-called the 5' RACE reads with MiXCR, one entry per CDR3 protein. The sample shows 400,000 or so distinct CDR3 sequences, 28% of them seen only once. The sample taken for sequencing was PBMCs. Receptor source: a woman aged 18-49 years in good health.

J is TRBJ2-3 and V is TRBV29-1; 10 bases are a match to TRBD2. With V trimmed by 7 bases and J by 4 bases, 8 bases remained unmatched. This CDR3 has 14 amino acids. Germline CDR1 and CDR2: SQVTM and ANQGSEA. The CDR3 loop reads CSGLLAGAADTQYF. The CDR3 DNA is TGCAGCGGACTTCTAGCGGGAGCCGCAGATACGCAGTATTTT.

V gene TRBV7-2 combines with J gene TRBJ2-7; D remains ambiguous. Germline-derived CDR1 and CDR2 are SGHTA and FQGNSA. CDR3 size: 13 residues. Trimming took 2 bases from V and 12 from J, leaving 17 bases between them. The CDR3 region is CASSLWNSDRPYF. The CDR3 region has the DNA TGTGCCAGCAGCTTATGGAACTCCGATCGGCCGTACTTC.

There are many counts of this clonotype. The junction departs from germline at one end; a sequencing error may be responsible. The chain has TRBV20-1 and TRBJ1-1; 8 bases align to TRBD1. Germline V gives CDR1 DFQATT, CDR2 SNEGSKA (reference sequence). The CDR3 contains 13 residues. This chain's CDR3 is CSARQGRGTEAFF. CDR3 in DNA: TGCAGCGCTAGACAGGGGAGGGGCACTGAAGCTTTCTTT.

The V and J genes are TRBV2 and TRBJ1-4, with 7 bases identical to TRBD1. Germline trimming cut 6 bases from V and 3 bases from J; bases unmatched to any gene: 7. This CDR3 is 15 amino acids long. Germline V gives CDR1 SNHLY, CDR2 FYNNEI. The CDR3 spells CASSRTGAPNEKLFF. The CDR3 DNA is TGTGCCAGCAGCCGAACAGGGGCACCTAATGAAAAACTGTTTTTT.

The CDR3 reads CASSSWNTEAFF. CDR3 DNA: TGTGCCAGCAGTTCTTGGAACACTGAAGCTTTCTTT. The chain joins TRBV12-3 or TRBV12-4 to TRBJ1-1; D unresolved. V was shortened by 4 bases and J by 1 base, with 4 bases between the two germline ends. The CDR3 is 12 amino acids.

For this clonotype: A much bigger clone sits one base away, suggesting this may be a read error. The chain recombines TRBV20-1 with TRBJ2-3; 14 positions match TRBD2. The CDR3 is 16 residues long. Trimming took 8 bases from V and 1 from J; bases not matched to a gene: 8. The germline V gene has CDR1 DFQATT and CDR2 SNEGSKA (reference sequence). The CDR3 is CSTGTSGSRGTDTQYF. CDR3 nucleotides: TGCAGTACTGGGACTAGCGGGAGTCGGGGCACAGATACGCAGTATTTT.

By proportion, this clonotype is medium-sized. The V and J genes are TRBV30 and TRBJ2-2, with 10 bases matching TRBD2. From germline, CDR1 is GTSNPN and CDR2 SVGIG (reference sequence). The CDR3 totals 15 residues. Trimming took 0 bases from V and 3 from J; bases not matched to a gene: 1. CDR3 DNA: TGTGCCTGGAGTGTGGGGACTAGCGACACCGGGGAGCTGTTTTTT. This translates into CAWSVGTSDTGELFF.

This clonotype was seen more than once but under ten times. V gene TRBV7-6 combines with J gene TRBJ1-5, with D hard to call. CDR1 and CDR2 (germline): SGHVS, FNYEAQ. Trimming removed 1 base from V and 6 bases from J, with 10 bases in between. There are 14 residues in the CDR3. CDR3 amino acids: CASSLGMELQPQHF. CDR3 nucleotide sequence: TGTGCCAGCAGCTTAGGAATGGAACTTCAGCCCCAGCATTTT.

The J gene is TRBJ1-1, the V gene TRBV5-1; 10 bases fit TRBD1. Germline assignment: CDR1 SGHRS and CDR2 YFSETQ. V lost 2 bases, J lost 2 bases, and 6 bases stayed unmatched. The CDR3 extends over 16 amino acids. CDR3 protein: CASSFTGQGLNTEAFF. The CDR3 DNA sequence: TGCGCCAGCAGCTTCACGGGACAGGGGCTAAACACTGAAGCTTTCTTT.

The rearrangement uses TRBV7-9 and TRBJ1-2; unclear D gene. The CDR3 runs 15 residues. V lost 11 bases and J lost 3, with 22 bases in between. From germline, CDR1 is SEHNR and CDR2 FQNEAQ (reference sequence). Here the CDR3 DNA reads TGTGCCGGCCAACCCGCGGACGGAGAAGACTATGGCTACACCTTC. Protein sequence: CAGQPADGEDYGYTF.

The sample holds many counts of this clonotype. CDR3 sequence: CASSPGLANYGYTF. The CDR3 coding sequence is TGTGCCAGCTCACCAGGTTTGGCGAACTATGGCTACACCTTC. The chain couples TRBV18 to TRBJ1-2, with D unresolved. The CDR3 is made up of 14 amino acids. The V and J ends lost 2 bases and 2 bases respectively, with 9 bases between them. Germline lookup yields CDR1 KGHSH and CDR2 LQKENI.

This clonotype was found a few times. The chain carries TRBV5-6 and TRBJ1-4; no firm D call. This CDR3 comprises 14 residues. CDR1 and CDR2 from the germline V gene are SGHDT and YYEEEE. Trimming pared 4 bases from V and 8 bases from J, leaving 15 bases between. The CDR3 loop is CASSRDEPGEKLFF. In nucleotides, the CDR3 is TGTGCCAGCAGCCGAGACGAGCCCGGCGAAAAACTGTTTTTT.

With regard to this clonotype: At one of its ends the junction is not consistent with the germline gene, which may arise from a read error. The CDR3 bases are TGTGCCAGCAGCTTATGCGAAGGAGCTAACTATGGCTGCACCTTC. Protein sequence: CASSLCEGANYGCTF. The J gene is TRBJ1-2, the V gene TRBV7-6; D unresolved. The CDR3 covers 15 residues. The germline V gene encodes CDR1 SGHVS and CDR2 FNYEAQ.

This clonotype showed up just a few times. V is TRBV27 and J is TRBJ2-3; tentatively, D is TRBD2 (6 bases). CDR3 length: 15 residues. The V end lost 5 bases, the J end lost 1 base, and 13 bases lay between the germline ends. CDR1 and CDR2 (germline): MNHEY, SMNVEV (reference sequence). CDR3 nucleotides: TGTGCCAGCAGTGCCTCTAGCGTCGGCACAGATACGCAGTATTTT. As protein: CASSASSVGTDTQYF.

The sample holds a few counts of this clonotype. This chain joins TRBV20-1 and TRBJ2-1, with 10 bases that match TRBD2. V trimming: 0 bases; J trimming: 4 bases; junction bases outside the gene matches: 6. The germline CDR1 and CDR2 sequences are DFQATT and SNEGSKA (reference sequence). CDR3 size: 16 residues. The CDR3 loop is CSARDQVSGGYNEQFF. In DNA, the CDR3 is TGCAGTGCTAGAGATCAAGTTAGCGGGGGGTACAATGAGCAGTTCTTC.

This clonotype appeared a few times. This chain connects TRBV6-1 to TRBJ1-5, with D unresolved. This CDR3 comprises 15 residues. The V and J ends lost 4 bases and 1 base respectively, with 11 bases between them. Germline V gene lookup returns CDR1 MNHNS and CDR2 SASEGT. Here the CDR3 DNA reads TGTGCCAGCAGTGGTACAGTGGGGAGCAATCAGCCCCAGCATTTT. Residues: CASSGTVGSNQPQHF.

Remarks on this clonotype: This sequence may be a read error, since a much larger clone differs from it by one base. The chain is built from TRBV20-1 and TRBJ2-2; 8 bases agree with TRBD1. The CDR3 consists of 15 residues. Germline V gene lookup returns CDR1 DFQATT and CDR2 SNEGSKA (reference sequence). CDR3 nucleotides: TGCAGTGCTAGAGATCTCAGGGGGCTCACCGGGGGGCTGTTTTTT. Protein sequence: CSARDLRGLTGGLFF.

Many counts were recorded for this clonotype. The genes are TRBV9 and TRBJ1-1, with D perhaps matching TRBD1 (5 bases). Germline loops: CDR1 SGDLS, CDR2 YYNGEE. Deletions cut 0 bases from V and 1 base from J, with 13 bases between. CDR3 length: 16 amino acids. The DNA for the CDR3 is TGTGCCAGCAGCGTAGGGGGGTCCCTGAGGAACACTGAAGCTTTCTTT. Its protein product is CASSVGGSLRNTEAFF. Full variable domain (outside the CDR3, taken from reference TRBV9 and TRBJ1-1): DSGVTQTPKHLITATGQRVTLRCSPRSGDLSVYWYQQSLDQGLQFLIQYYNGEERAKGNILERFSAQQFPDLHSELNLSSLELGDSALYFCASSVGGSLRNTEAFFGQGTRLTVV.

This clonotype showed up just a few times. The chain combines TRBV7-9 with TRBJ1-2; 9 bases are a match to TRBD1. The CDR3 is 15 amino acids. The V gene's germline CDR1 is SEHNR and CDR2 FQNEAQ (reference sequence). The J segment lost 5 bases and the V segment lost 5 bases, leaving 9 bases of the junction unmatched. In nucleotides, the CDR3 is TGTGCCAGCAGCACTACCGGGACAGGGATGTATGGCTACACCTTC. Translated, it gives CASSTTGTGMYGYTF.

This clonotype was detected only a few times. V and J are TRBV30 and TRBJ1-6; TRBD1 is a possible D gene (5 bases). This CDR3 is 17 amino acids long. V was clipped by 2 bases and J by 4 bases, with 18 bases between them. Germline-derived CDR1 and CDR2 are GTSNPN and SVGIG (reference sequence). CDR3 in DNA: TGTGCCTGGAGTAGAGACAGACGATTTGAATATAATTCACCCCTCCACTTT. It yields the protein CAWSRDRRFEYNSPLHF. The full variable domain, in which reference TRBV30 and TRBJ1-6 provide the parts outside the CDR3, is SQTIHQWPATLVQPVGSPLSLECTVEGTSNPNLYWYRQAAGRGLQLLFYSVGIGQISSEVPQNLSASRPQDRQFILSSKKLLLSDSGFYLCAWSRDRRFEYNSPLHFGNGTRLTVT.

The chain joins TRBV6-5 to TRBJ2-5, with 11 bases that match TRBD2. J was trimmed by 0 bases and V by 5 bases; bases with no gene match: 5. Germline V gene lookup returns CDR1 MNHEY and CDR2 SVGAGI. The CDR3 is 16 residues long. The CDR3 coding sequence is TGTGCCAGCAGTCCTCGGACTAGCGGGTACCAAGAGACCCAGTACTTC. This translates into CASSPRTSGYQETQYF.

With respect to this clonotype: An end of the junction does not agree with germline; a read error may underlie this. The CDR3 loop is CSSRDRTDSSTDTQYF. In DNA, the CDR3 is TGCAGTTCTAGAGATAGAACGGACTCTAGCACAGATACGCAGTATTTT. This rearrangement joins TRBV20-1 to TRBJ2-3, with D perhaps TRBD2 (5 bases). The CDR3 length is 16 residues. The V gene's germline CDR1 is DFQATT and CDR2 SNEGSKA (reference sequence).

The sample holds a few counts of this clonotype. The chain uses TRBV6-2 or TRBV6-3 and TRBJ2-1, with 10 bases identical to TRBD2. The CDR3 consists of 14 residues. After removal of 5 bases from V and 8 bases from J, the junction contained 6 bases not matched to a gene. Germline V gene sequence: CDR1 MNHEY, CDR2 SVGEGT. CDR3 sequence reads: CASSRASGSHEQFF. The CDR3 DNA reads TGTGCCAGCAGTCGGGCTAGCGGGAGTCATGAGCAGTTCTTC.

This clonotype was seen many times. V and J are TRBV29-1 and TRBJ1-1; 8 positions agree with TRBD1. Germline lookup yields CDR1 SQVTM and CDR2 ANQGSEA. CDR3 length: 15 residues. After removal of 7 bases from V and 0 bases from J, the junction contained 10 bases not matched to a gene. CDR3 nucleotide sequence: TGCAGCGCCCCCAAGACAGGGGTAATGAACACTGAAGCTTTCTTT. Its protein is CSAPKTGVMNTEAFF.